The T cell receptor beta chain under discussion was sequenced for a study of shared clonotypes between healthy human individuals. Produced via immunoSEQ multiplex PCR; TCRdb's table is partial and in-frame only. The repertoire has more than 200,000 clones, 65% of them found once; the top ten carry 11%. Study results and limitations: Of the naive CD4 clonotypes, approximately 5% were shared across several donors.

Of note for this clone: Its antigen remains unidentified.

The TCR comes from a young man in good health. Sequencing was performed on memory CD4+ T cells sorted from blood. Specified subset: CD45RA-negative fraction.

Here the CDR3 DNA reads TGTGCCAGCAGCTCTCGTCAGGAGCAGTACTTC. Encoded protein: CASSSRQEQYF. This chain links TRBV11-2 with TRBJ2-7; D is unclear. Trimming took 4 bases from V and 7 from J, leaving 8 bases between them. Germline V gives CDR1 SGHAT, CDR2 FQNNGV. This CDR3 comprises 11 residues. The variable domain in full, completed from reference TRBV11-2 and TRBJ2-7, reads EAGVAQSPRYKIIEKRQSVAFWCNPISGHATLYWYQQILGQGPKLLIQFQNNGVVDDSQLPKDRFSAERLKGVDSTLKIQPAKLEDSAVYLCASSSRQEQYFGPGTRLTVT.